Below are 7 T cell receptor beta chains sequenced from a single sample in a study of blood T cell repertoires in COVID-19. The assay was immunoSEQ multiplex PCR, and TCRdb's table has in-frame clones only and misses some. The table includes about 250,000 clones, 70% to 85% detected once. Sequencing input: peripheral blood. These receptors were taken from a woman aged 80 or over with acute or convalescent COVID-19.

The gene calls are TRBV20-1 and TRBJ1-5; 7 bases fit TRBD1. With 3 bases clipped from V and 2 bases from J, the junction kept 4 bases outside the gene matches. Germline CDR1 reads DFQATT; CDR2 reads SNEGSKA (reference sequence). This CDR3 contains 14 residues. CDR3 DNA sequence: TGCAGTGCTAGTTCCGGGACAGGCAATCAGCCCCAGCATTTT. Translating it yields CSASSGTGNQPQHF.

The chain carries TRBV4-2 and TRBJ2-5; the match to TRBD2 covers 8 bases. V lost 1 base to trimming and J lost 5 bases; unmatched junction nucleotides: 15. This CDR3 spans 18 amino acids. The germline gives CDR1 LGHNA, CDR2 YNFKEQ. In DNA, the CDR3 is TGTGCCAGCAGCCAAGGAAGGTCGGGAGGGGGTTTCGGGGAGACCCAGTACTTC. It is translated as CASSQGRSGGGFGETQYF.

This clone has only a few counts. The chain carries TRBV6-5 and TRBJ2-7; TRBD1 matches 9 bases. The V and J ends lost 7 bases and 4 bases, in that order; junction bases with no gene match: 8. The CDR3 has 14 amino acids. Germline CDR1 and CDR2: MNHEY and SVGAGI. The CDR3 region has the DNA TGTGCCAGCAAGGGGTCCGGGACAGGGTACGAGCAGTACTTC. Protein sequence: CASKGSGTGYEQYF.

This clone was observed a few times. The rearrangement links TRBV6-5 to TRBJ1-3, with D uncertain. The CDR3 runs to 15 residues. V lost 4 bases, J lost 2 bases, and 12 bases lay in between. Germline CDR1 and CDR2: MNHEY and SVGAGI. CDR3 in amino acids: CASSLSAEPGNTIYF. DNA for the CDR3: TGTGCCAGCAGTTTGAGCGCCGAGCCTGGAAACACCATATATTTT.

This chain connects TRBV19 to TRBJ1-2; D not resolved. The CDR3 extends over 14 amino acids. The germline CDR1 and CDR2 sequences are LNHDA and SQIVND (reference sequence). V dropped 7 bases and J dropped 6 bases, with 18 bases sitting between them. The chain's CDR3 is CASNLGAGIHGYTF. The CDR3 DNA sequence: TGTGCCAGTAATCTGGGAGCGGGAATCCATGGCTACACCTTC. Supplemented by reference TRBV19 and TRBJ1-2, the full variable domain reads DGGITQSPKYLFRKEGQNVTLSCEQNLNHDAMYWYRQDPGQGLRLIYYSQIVNDFQKGDIAEGYSVSREKKESFPLTVTSAQKNPTAFYLCASNLGAGIHGYTFGSGTRLTVV.

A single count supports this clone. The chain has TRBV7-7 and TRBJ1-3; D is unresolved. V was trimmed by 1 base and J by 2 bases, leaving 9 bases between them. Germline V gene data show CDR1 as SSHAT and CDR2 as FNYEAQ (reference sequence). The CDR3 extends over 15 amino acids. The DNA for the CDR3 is TGTGCCAGCAGCTTAGGAACAGACCCTGGAAACACCATATATTTT. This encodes CASSLGTDPGNTIYF.

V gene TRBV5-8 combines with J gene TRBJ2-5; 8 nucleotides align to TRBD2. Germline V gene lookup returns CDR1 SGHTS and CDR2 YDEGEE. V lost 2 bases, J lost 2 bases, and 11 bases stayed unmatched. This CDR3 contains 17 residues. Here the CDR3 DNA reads TGTGCCAGCAGCTTCGGCGCGGGGGGTTTCTCACAAGAGACCCAGTACTTC. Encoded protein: CASSFGAGGFSQETQYF.